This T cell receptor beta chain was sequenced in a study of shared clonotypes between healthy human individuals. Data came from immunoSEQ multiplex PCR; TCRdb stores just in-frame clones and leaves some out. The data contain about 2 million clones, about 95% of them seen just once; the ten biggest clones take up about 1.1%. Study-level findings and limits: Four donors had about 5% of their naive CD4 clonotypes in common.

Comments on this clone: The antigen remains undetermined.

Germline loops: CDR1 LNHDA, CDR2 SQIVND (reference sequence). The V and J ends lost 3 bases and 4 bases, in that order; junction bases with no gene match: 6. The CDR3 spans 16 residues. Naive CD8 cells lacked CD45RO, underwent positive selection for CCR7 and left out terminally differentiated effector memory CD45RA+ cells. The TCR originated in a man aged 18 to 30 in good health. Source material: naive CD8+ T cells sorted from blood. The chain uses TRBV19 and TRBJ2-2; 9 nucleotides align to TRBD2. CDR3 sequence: CASSIYSGSATGELFF. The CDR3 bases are TGTGCCAGTAGTATCTATAGCGGGAGCGCCACCGGGGAGCTGTTTTTT.